A single sample is the source of the 9 T cell receptor beta chains below, sequenced in a study of cytomegalovirus exposure and HLA in healthy donors. This table comes from immunoSEQ multiplex PCR, and its TCRdb copy is limited to in-frame clones, with some not included. The data contain under 150,000 clones, roughly 90% of them singletons. The sequenced sample was PBMCs. Every receptor here comes from a woman aged 18-29 years in good health and CMV-seronegative.

The genes are TRBV4-1 and TRBJ2-1; 13 positions match TRBD2. Germline-derived CDR1 and CDR2 are MGHRA and YSYEKL. The J segment lost 5 bases and the V segment lost 7 bases, leaving 11 bases of the junction unmatched. CDR3 length equals 17 residues. CDR3 in DNA: TGCGCCAGCACCATAGCACCGGGACTAGCGGGAAACAATGAGCAGTTCTTC. Its translation: CASTIAPGLAGNNEQFF.

This chain joins TRBV6-5 and TRBJ2-3; weak D call: TRBD1 (7 bases). CDR1 and CDR2 (germline): MNHEY, SVGAGI. The V and J ends lost 7 bases and 5 bases respectively, with 16 bases between them. The CDR3 runs 14 residues. In DNA form, the CDR3 reads TGTGCCAGCAAAGCGACAGGGAGGTTAGATACGCAGTATTTT. It codes for CASKATGRLDTQYF.

The chain has TRBV7-2 and TRBJ2-5; 11 nucleotides align to TRBD2. The CDR3 totals 18 residues. V dropped 1 base and J dropped 1; count of bases not matched to a gene: 8. CDR1 SGHTA and CDR2 FQGNSA come from the germline V gene. The CDR3 sequence is CASSLVPLLAGGQETQYF. The CDR3, as DNA: TGTGCCAGCAGCTTAGTACCCCTGCTAGCGGGAGGCCAAGAGACCCAGTACTTC.

This clone was observed once. This chain uses TRBV6-1 with TRBJ1-2; D might be TRBD1 (5 bases). CDR1 and CDR2 (germline): MNHNS, SASEGT. This CDR3 spans 14 amino acids. With 6 bases removed from V and 4 bases from J, the gap between germline ends came to 15 bases. CDR3 DNA sequence: TGTGCCAGCAGACCGCAGACAGTCTTCTATGGCTACACCTTC. It encodes CASRPQTVFYGYTF.

This chain uses TRBV2 with TRBJ2-7; 7 bases are shared with TRBD1. Trimming took 10 bases from V and 2 from J; bases not matched to a gene: 11. The CDR3 has 14 residues. From germline, CDR1 is SNHLY and CDR2 FYNNEI. Here the CDR3 DNA reads TGTGCCACCAGCCGACAGGGATCGACCTACGAGCAGTACTTC. Its translation is CATSRQGSTYEQYF.

The chain joins TRBV30 to TRBJ2-2; D not resolved. The CDR3 sequence is 14 residues long. V was shortened by 7 bases and J by 3 bases, with 15 bases between the two germline ends. Germline V gives CDR1 GTSNPN, CDR2 SVGIG (reference sequence). This CDR3 reads CASWSGSYTGELFF. The CDR3 nucleotides are TGTGCCTCCTGGTCGGGTTCTTACACCGGGGAGCTGTTTTTT.

V gene TRBV4-2 combines with J gene TRBJ2-3, with 8 bases aligning to TRBD1. This CDR3 is built from 15 residues. V was pared by 10 bases and J by 2 bases, with 11 bases of the junction left unmatched. CDR1 LGHNA and CDR2 YNFKEQ come from the germline V gene. The CDR3 DNA reads TGTGCCACCAGGACAGGGAAGTATGACACAGATACGCAGTATTTT. This codes for CATRTGKYDTDTQYF.

V gene TRBV9 combines with J gene TRBJ2-2; 7 bases agree with TRBD1. This CDR3 contains 15 residues. Germline lookup yields CDR1 SGDLS and CDR2 YYNGEE. V lost 5 bases to trimming and J lost 3 bases; unmatched junction nucleotides: 7. In nucleotides, the CDR3 is TGTGCCAGCAGAGAGGACAGGATGGACACCGGGGAGCTGTTTTTT. Translated, it gives CASREDRMDTGELFF.

A remark on this clone: This likely stems from a read error, as it lies one base from a far larger clone. V usage is TRBV13 and J usage is TRBJ2-7, with 7 bases aligning to TRBD1. The CDR3 is 14 residues long. Germline CDR1 reads PRHDT; CDR2 reads FYEKMQ (reference sequence). V lost 5 bases, J lost 1 base, and 5 bases stayed unmatched. CDR3 loop: CASSPRDRSYEQYF. The CDR3 DNA sequence: TGTGCCAGCAGCCCCCGGGACAGATCCTACGAGCAGTACTTC.